This T cell receptor beta chain appears in the sequencing data of a study of CD8+CD57+ T cells in acquired aplastic anemia. Whole-study context: DNA recovered from sorted CD4+ and CD8+ cells had a mean of approximately 3.5 ug. General observations from the study: Common to patients and controls were twenty-nine CD8+ CDR3 sequences. Between the patient and control groups, CD8+ Simpson's diversity did not differ significantly.

Regarding this clonotype: Its antigen is unidentified. The junction does not match germline at one end; this may be a read error.

This CDR3 spans 13 amino acids. Germline V gene data show CDR1 as SGHNT and CDR2 as YENEEA. TCR beta VDJ and CDR3 profiles were obtained from a genomic DNA template. MiXCR, applied by TCRdb to the reads, yields one record per CDR3 protein. This sample has 150,000 to 200,000 distinct CDR3 sequences, with around 65% found just once. This clonotype was obtained from a human donor with severe aplastic anemia or a healthy control (not recorded which). The rearrangement joins TRBV11-3 to TRBJ2-7; D uncertain. The sequenced sample consisted of sorted CD4+, CD8+, or CD8+CD57+ T cells (not recorded which) from PBMCs. CDR3 protein: CASSLLQSYEQYF. CDR3 bases: TGTGCTAGCAGCTTATTGCAGAGCTACGAGCAGTACTTC. Supplemented by reference TRBV11-3 and TRBJ2-7, the full variable domain reads EAGVVQSPRYKIIEKKQPVAFWCNPISGHNTLYWYLQNLGQGPELLIRYENEEAVDDSQLPKDRFSAERLKGVDSTLKIQPAELGDSAVYLCASSLLQSYEQYFGPGTRLTVT.